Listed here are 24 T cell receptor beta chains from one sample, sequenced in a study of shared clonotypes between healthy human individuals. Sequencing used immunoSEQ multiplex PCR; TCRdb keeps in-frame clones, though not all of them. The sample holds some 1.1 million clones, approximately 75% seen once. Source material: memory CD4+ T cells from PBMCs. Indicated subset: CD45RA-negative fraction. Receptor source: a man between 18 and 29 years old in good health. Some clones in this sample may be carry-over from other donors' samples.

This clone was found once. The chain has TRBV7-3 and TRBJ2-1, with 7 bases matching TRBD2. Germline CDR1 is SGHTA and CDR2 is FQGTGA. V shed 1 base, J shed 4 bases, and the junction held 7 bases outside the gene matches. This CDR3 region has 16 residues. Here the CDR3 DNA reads TGTGCCAGCAGCTTAAAATACAGCGGGGCTTACAATGAGCAGTTCTTC. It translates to CASSLKYSGAYNEQFF.

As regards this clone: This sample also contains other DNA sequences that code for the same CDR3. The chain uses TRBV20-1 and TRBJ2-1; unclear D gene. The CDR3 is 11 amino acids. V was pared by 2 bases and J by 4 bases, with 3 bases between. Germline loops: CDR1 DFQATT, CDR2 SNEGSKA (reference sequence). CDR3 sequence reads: CSARHYNEQFF. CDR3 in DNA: TGCAGTGCTAGACATTACAATGAGCAGTTCTTC.

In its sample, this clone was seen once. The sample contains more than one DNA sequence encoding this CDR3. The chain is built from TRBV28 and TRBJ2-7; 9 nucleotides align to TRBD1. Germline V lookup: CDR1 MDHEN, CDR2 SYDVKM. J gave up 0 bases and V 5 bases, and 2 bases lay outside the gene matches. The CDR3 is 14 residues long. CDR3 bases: TGTGCCAGCAGTGGGACAGGGTCCTCCTACGAGCAGTACTTC. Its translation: CASSGTGSSYEQYF.

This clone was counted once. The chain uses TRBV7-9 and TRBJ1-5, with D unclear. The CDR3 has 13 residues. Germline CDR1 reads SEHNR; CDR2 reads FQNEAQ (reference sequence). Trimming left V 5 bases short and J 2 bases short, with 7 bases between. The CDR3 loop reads CASSKDGNQPQHF. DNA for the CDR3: TGTGCCAGCAGCAAGGACGGCAATCAGCCCCAGCATTTT.

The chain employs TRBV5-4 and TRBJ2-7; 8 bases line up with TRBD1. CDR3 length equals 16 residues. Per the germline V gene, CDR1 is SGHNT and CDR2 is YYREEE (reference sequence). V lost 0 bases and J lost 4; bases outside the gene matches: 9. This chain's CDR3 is CASSLARAGGAYEQYF. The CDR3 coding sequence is TGTGCCAGCAGCTTGGCTAGGGCAGGGGGCGCGTACGAGCAGTACTTC.

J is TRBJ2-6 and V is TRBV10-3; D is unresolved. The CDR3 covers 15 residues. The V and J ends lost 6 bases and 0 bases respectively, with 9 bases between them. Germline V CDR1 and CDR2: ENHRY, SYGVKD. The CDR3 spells CAISQSLSGANVLTF. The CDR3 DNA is TGTGCCATCAGCCAATCTCTCTCTGGGGCCAACGTCCTGACTTTC.

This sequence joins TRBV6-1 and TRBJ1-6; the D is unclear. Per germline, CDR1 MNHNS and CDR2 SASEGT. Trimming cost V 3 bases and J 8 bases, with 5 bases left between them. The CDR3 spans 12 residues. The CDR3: CASSDTYSPLHF. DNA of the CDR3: TGTGCCAGCAGTGATACTTATTCACCCCTCCACTTT.

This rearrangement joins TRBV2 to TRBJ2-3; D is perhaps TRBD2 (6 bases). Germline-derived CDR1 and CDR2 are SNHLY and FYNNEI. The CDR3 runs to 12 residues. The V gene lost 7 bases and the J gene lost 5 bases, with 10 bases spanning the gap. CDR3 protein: CASNLGGDTQYF. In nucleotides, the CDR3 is TGTGCCAGCAATTTGGGGGGAGATACGCAGTATTTT.

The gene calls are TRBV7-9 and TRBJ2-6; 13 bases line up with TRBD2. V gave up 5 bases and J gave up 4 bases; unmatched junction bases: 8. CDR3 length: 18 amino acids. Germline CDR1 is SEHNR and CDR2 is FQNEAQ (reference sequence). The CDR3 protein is CASSRTSGRGPGANVLTF. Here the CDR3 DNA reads TGTGCCAGCAGCAGAACTAGCGGGAGGGGTCCCGGGGCCAACGTCCTGACTTTC.

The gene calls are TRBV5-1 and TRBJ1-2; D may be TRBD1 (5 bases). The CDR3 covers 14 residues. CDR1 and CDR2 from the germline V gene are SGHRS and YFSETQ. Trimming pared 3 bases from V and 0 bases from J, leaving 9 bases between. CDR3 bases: TGCGCCAGCAGCTCGGGGGGACCTAACTATGGCTACACCTTC. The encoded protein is CASSSGGPNYGYTF.

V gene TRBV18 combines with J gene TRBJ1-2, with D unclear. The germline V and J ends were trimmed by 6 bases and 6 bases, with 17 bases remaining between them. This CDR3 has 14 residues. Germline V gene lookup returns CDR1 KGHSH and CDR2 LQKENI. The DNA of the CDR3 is TGTGCCAGCTCGCTTCGAGTCACCTCCGATGGCTACACCTTC. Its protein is CASSLRVTSDGYTF.

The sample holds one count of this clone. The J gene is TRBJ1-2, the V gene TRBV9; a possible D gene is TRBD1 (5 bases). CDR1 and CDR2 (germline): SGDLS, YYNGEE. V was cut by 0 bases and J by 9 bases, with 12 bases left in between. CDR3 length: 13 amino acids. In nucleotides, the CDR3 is TGTGCCAGCAGCGTAGAGCAGGGAGTACGCTACACCTTC. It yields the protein CASSVEQGVRYTF. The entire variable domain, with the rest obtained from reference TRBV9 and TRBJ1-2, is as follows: DSGVTQTPKHLITATGQRVTLRCSPRSGDLSVYWYQQSLDQGLQFLIQYYNGEERAKGNILERFSAQQFPDLHSELNLSSLELGDSALYFCASSVEQGVRYTFGSGTRLTVV.

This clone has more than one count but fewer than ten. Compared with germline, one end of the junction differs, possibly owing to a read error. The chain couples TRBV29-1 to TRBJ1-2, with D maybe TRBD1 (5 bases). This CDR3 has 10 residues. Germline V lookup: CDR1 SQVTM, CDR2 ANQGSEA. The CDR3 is CSVEGAGYTF. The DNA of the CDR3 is TGCAGCGTAGAAGGGGCGGGCTACACCTTC.

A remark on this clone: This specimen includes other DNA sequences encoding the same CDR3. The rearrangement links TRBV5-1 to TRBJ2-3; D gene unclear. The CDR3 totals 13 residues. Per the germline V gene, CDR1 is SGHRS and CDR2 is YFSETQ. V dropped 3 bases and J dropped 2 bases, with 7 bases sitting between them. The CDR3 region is CASSSIPTDTQYF. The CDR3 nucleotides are TGCGCCAGCAGCTCGATCCCCACAGATACGCAGTATTTT.

The CDR3 sequence is CASSARTGTGGIDEQFF. CDR3 coding DNA: TGTGCCAGCAGCGCAAGGACCGGGACAGGGGGTATCGATGAGCAGTTCTTC. The rearrangement uses TRBV11-2 and TRBJ2-1; TRBD1 matches 11 bases. This CDR3 is built from 17 residues. With V trimmed by 5 bases and J by 8 bases, 14 bases remained unmatched. Germline V CDR1 and CDR2: SGHAT, FQNNGV.

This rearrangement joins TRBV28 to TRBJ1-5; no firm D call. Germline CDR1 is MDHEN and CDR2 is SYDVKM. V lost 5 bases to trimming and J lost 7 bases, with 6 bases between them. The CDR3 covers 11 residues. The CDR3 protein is CASSDDQPQHF. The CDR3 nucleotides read TGTGCCAGCAGTGACGACCAGCCCCAGCATTTT.

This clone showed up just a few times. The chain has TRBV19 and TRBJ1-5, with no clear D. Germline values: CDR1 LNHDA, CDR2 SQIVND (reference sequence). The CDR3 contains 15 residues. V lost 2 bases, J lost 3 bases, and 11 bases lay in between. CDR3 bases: TGTGCCAGTAGTATATTGTCGGGATACAATCAGCCCCAGCATTTT. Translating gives CASSILSGYNQPQHF.

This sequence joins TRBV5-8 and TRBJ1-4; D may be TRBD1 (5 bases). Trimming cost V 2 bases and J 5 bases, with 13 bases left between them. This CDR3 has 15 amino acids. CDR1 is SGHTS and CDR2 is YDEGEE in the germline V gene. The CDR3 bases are TGTGCCAGCAGCTTTACCGGGACCGCGAATGAAAAACTGTTTTTT. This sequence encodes CASSFTGTANEKLFF.

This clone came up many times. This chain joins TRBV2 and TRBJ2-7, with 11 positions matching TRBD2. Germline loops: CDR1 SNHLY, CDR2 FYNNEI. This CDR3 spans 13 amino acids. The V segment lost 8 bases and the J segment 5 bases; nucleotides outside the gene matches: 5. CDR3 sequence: CASQPSGRNEQYF. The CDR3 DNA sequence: TGTGCCAGCCAACCTAGCGGGAGGAACGAGCAGTACTTC. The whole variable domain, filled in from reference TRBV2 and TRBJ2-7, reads EPEVTQTPSHQVTQMGQEVILRCVPISNHLYFYWYRQILGQKVEFLVSFYNNEISEKSEIFDDQFSVERPDGSNFTLKIRSTKLEDSAMYFCASQPSGRNEQYFGPGTRLTVT.

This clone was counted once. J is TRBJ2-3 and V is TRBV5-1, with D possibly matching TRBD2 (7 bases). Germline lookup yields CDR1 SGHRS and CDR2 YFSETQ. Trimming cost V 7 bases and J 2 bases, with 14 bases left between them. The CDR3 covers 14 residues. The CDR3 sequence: CASGGAPATDTQYF. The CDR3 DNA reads TGCGCCAGCGGGGGGGCACCGGCCACAGATACGCAGTATTTT.

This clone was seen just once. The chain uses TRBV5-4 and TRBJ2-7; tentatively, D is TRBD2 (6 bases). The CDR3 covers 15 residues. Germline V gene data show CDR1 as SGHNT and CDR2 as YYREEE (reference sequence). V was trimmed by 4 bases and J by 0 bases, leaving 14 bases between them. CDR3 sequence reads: CASSPDSSVSYEQYF. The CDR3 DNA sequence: TGTGCCAGCAGCCCCGACTCTAGCGTCTCCTACGAGCAGTACTTC.

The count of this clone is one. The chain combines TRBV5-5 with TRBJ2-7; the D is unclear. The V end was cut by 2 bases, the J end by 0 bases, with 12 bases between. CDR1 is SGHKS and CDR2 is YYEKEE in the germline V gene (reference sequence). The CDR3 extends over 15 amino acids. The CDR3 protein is CASSFRTESSYEQYF. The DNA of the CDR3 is TGTGCCAGCAGCTTCAGGACCGAAAGCTCCTACGAGCAGTACTTC.

The CDR3 DNA reads TGTGCCAGCAGCCCCTCCGACAGAGAGACGCGGGAGACCCAGTACTTC. It is translated as CASSPSDRETRETQYF. The chain uses TRBV7-3 and TRBJ2-5, with D possibly matching TRBD1 (5 bases). Trimming pared 5 bases from V and 5 bases from J, leaving 21 bases between. Germline values: CDR1 SGHTA, CDR2 FQGTGA. The CDR3 sequence is 16 residues long.

CDR3 protein: CASSDVTGRETQYF. In DNA, the CDR3 is TGTGCCAGCAGTGATGTGACAGGGAGGGAGACCCAGTACTTC. V usage is TRBV2 and J usage is TRBJ2-5; perhaps TRBD1 as D (7 bases). This CDR3 comprises 14 residues. V shed 3 bases and J shed 5 bases, with 13 bases lying between them. The germline gives CDR1 SNHLY, CDR2 FYNNEI.